This entry lists 2 T cell receptor beta chains sequenced from one sample in a study of CXCR3-negative and CXCR3-positive naive CD8 T cells. Findings and limits, study-wide: The study found more hydrophobic TRB CDR3s in CXCR3-positive naive cells than in CXCR3-negative naive cells.

These receptors' targets are unknown. With UMI labels, 5' RACE was used to prepare the TRB cDNA libraries. TCRdb reanalyzed the 5' RACE reads, giving one entry per CDR3 protein sequence and no DNA. The sample is made up of 150,000 or so distinct CDR3 sequences, and the top ten hold about 0.44% of it. The sequenced sample was naive CXCR3+ CD8+ T cells from blood. Subset of the sample: CD45RO-CCR7+CD27+CD95- naive CD8+ T cells expressing CXCR3 (TNR3+). All receptors come from a human donor in good health. Some clones in this sample may be carry-over from other donors' samples.

V gene TRBV2 combines with J gene TRBJ2-7. The germline CDR1 and CDR2 sequences are SNHLY and FYNNEI. CDR3 size: 13 residues. CDR3 sequence: CASGRGSSYEQYF.

The chain couples TRBV7-2 to TRBJ2-4; as DNA is missing, the TRBD1 call by TCRdb cannot be tested. The CDR3 extends over 16 amino acids. Germline CDR1 is SGHTA and CDR2 is FQGNSA. The CDR3 sequence is CASRLPGQGVQNIQYF.